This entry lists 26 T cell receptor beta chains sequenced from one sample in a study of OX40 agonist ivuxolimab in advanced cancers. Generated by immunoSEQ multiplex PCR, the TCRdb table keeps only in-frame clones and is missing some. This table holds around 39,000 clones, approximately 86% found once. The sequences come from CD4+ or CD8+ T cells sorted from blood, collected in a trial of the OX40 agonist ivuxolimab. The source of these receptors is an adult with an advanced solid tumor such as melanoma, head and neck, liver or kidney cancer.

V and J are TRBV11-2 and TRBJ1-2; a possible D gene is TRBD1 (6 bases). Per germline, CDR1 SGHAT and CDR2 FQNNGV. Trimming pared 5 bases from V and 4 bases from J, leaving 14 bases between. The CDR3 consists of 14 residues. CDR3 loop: CASSPVGGAYGYTF. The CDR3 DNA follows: TGTGCCAGCAGCCCAGTTGGGGGGGCCTATGGCTACACCTTC.

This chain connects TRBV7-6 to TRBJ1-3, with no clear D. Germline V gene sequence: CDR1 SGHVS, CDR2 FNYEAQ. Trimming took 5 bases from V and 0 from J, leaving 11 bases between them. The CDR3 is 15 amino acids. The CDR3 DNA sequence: TGTGCCAGCAGCCCAACCCGGGCCTCTGGAAACACCATATATTTT. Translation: CASSPTRASGNTIYF.

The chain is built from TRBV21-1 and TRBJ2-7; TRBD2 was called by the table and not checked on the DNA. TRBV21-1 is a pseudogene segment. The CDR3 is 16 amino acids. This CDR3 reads CASNPTPRDSPVEQYF. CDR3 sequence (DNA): TGTGCCAGCAACCCAACCCCCCGGGACTCCCCGGTCGAGCAGTACTTC.

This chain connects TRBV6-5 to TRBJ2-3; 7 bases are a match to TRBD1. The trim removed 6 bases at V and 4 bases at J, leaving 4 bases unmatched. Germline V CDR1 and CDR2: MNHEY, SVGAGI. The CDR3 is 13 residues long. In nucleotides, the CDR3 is TGTGCCAGCAGCCGGGACAGCGCAGATACGCAGTATTTT. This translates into CASSRDSADTQYF.

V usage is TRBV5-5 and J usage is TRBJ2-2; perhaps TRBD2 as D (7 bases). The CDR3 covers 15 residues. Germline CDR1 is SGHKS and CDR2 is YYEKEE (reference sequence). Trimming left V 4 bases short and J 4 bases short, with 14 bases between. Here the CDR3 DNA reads TGTGCCAGCAGCCACGGAGGGGGGGCCACCGGGGAGCTGTTTTTT. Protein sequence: CASSHGGGATGELFF.

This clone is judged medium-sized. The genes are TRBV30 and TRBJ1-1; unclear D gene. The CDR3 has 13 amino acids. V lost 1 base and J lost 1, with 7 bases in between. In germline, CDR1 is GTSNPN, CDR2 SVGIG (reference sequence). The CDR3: CAWSATGNTEAFF. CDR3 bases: TGTGCCTGGAGTGCAACTGGGAACACTGAAGCTTTCTTT.

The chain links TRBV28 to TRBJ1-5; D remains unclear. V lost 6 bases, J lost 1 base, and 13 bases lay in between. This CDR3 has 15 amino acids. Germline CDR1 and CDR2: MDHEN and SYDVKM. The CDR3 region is CASRLPVGSNQPQHF. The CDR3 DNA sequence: TGTGCCAGCAGGCTGCCTGTGGGCAGCAATCAGCCCCAGCATTTT.

In nucleotides, the CDR3 is TGTGCCAGCAGTGACCCGACAGGAGGAAACACCATATATTTT. Translating it yields CASSDPTGGNTIYF. This chain joins TRBV6-5 and TRBJ1-3; a weak D match, TRBD1 (6 bases). The length of the CDR3 is 14 residues. Germline assignment: CDR1 MNHEY and CDR2 SVGAGI. V was pared by 5 bases and J by 4 bases, with 12 bases between.

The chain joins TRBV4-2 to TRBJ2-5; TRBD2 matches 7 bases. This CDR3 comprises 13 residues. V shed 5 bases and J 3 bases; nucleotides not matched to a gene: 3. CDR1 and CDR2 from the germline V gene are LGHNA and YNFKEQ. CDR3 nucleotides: TGTGCCAGCAGCTGGAGCGGGGAAGAGACCCAGTACTTC. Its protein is CASSWSGEETQYF.

The CDR3 nucleotides are TGTGCCAGCTCGGGACAGAACACTGAAGCTTTCTTT. Protein product: CASSGQNTEAFF. The gene calls are TRBV2 and TRBJ1-1, with D possibly TRBD1 on 6 matching bases. With 8 bases removed from V and 1 base from J, the gap between germline ends came to 8 bases. The CDR3 runs to 12 residues. Germline V lookup: CDR1 SNHLY, CDR2 FYNNEI.

The CDR3 is CASSKPGLAGGHHNEQFF. CDR3 coding DNA: TGTGCCAGCAGCAAACCGGGACTAGCGGGGGGCCACCACAATGAGCAGTTCTTC. This chain joins TRBV5-4 and TRBJ2-1, with TRBD2 matching 15 bases. This CDR3 comprises 18 residues. J was trimmed by 5 bases and V by 4 bases; bases with no gene match: 10. Germline loops: CDR1 SGHNT, CDR2 YYREEE (reference sequence).

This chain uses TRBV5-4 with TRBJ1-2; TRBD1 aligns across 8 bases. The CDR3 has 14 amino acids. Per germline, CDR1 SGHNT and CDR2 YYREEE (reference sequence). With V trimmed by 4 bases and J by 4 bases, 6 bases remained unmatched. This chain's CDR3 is CASSADRVSYGYTF. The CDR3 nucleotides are TGTGCCAGCAGCGCGGACAGGGTGAGCTATGGCTACACCTTC.

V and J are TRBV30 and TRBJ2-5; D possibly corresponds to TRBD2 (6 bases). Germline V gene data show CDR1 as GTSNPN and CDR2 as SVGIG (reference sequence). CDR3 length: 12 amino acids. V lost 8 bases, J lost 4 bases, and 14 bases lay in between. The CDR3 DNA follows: TGTGCCGTGGGGCTCGGGGGAGAGACCCAGTACTTC. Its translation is CAVGLGGETQYF.

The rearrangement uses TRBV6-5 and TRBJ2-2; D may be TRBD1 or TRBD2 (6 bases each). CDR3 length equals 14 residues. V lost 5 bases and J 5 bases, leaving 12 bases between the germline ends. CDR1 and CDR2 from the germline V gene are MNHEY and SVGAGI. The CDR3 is CASSRGGLTGELFF. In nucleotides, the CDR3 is TGTGCCAGCAGTAGAGGGGGGCTAACCGGGGAGCTGTTTTTT.

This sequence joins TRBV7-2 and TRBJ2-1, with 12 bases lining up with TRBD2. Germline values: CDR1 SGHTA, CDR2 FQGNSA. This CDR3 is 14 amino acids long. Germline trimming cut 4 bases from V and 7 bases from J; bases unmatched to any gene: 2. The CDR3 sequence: CASSWTSGANEQFF. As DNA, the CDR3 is TGTGCCAGCAGCTGGACTAGCGGGGCGAATGAGCAGTTCTTC. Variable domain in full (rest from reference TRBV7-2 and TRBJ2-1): GAGVSQSPSNKVTEKGKDVELRCDPISGHTALYWYRQSLGQGLEFLIYFQGNSAPDKSGLPSDRFSAERTGGSVSTLTIQRTQQEDSAVYLCASSWTSGANEQFFGPGTRLTVL.

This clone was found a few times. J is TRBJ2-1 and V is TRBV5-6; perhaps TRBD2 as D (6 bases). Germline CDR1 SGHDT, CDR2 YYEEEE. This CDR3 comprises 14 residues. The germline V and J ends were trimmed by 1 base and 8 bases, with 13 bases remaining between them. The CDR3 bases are TGTGCCAGCAGCTTGTCGGGGGTAGTCCATGAGCAGTTCTTC. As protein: CASSLSGVVHEQFF.

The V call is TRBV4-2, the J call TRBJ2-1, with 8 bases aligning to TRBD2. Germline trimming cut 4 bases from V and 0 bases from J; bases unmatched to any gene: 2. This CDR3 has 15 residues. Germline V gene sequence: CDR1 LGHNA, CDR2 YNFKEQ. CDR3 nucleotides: TGTGCCAGCAGCCGCGGGGGGAGCTCCTACAATGAGCAGTTCTTC. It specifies CASSRGGSSYNEQFF.

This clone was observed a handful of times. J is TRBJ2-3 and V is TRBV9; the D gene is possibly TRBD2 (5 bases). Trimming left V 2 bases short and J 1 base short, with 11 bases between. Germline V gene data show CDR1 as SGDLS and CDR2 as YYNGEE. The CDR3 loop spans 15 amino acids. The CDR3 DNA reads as TGTGCCAGCAGCGTCTCCGGGGTACGCACAGATACGCAGTATTTT. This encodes CASSVSGVRTDTQYF.

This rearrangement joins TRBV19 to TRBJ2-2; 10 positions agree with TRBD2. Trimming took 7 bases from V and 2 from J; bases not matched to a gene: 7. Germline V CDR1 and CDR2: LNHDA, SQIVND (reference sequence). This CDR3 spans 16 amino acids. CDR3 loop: CASKASGGPNTGELFF. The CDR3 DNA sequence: TGTGCCAGTAAGGCTAGCGGGGGCCCAAACACCGGGGAGCTGTTTTTT.

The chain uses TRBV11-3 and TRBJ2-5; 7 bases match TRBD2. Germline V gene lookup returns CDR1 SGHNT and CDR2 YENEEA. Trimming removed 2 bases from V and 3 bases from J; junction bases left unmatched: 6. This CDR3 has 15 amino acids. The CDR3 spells CASSLYGGGEETQYF. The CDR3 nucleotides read TGTGCCAGCAGCTTATATGGCGGGGGTGAAGAGACCCAGTACTTC.

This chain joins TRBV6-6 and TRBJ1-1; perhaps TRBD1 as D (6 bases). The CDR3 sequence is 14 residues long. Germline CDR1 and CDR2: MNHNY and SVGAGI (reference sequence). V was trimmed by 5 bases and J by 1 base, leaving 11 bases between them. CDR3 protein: CASSHQQGNTEAFF. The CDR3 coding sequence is TGTGCCAGCAGTCACCAACAGGGGAACACTGAAGCTTTCTTT.

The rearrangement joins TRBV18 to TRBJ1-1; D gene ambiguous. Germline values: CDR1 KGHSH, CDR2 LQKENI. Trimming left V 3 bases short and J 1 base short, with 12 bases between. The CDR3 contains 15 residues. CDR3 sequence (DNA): TGTGCCAGCTCACCTCGCCTGGAACCGAACACTGAAGCTTTCTTT. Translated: CASSPRLEPNTEAFF.

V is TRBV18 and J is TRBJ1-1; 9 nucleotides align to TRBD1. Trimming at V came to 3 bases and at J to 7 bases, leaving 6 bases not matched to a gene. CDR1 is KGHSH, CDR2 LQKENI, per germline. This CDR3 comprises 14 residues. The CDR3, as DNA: TGTGCCAGCTCACCCTCCGGGACAGGGCGTGAAGCTTTCTTT. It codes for CASSPSGTGREAFF.

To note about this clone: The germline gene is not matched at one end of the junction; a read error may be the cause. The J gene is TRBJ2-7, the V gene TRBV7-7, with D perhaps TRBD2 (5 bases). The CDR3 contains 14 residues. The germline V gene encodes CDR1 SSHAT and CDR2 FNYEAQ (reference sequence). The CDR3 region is CASSHHTGTTFRYF. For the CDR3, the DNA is TGCGCCAGCAGCCACCATACGGGAACTACCTTTCGGTACTTC.

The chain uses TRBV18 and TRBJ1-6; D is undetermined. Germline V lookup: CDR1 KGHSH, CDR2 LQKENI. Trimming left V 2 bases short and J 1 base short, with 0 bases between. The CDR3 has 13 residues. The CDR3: CASSPSYNSPLHF. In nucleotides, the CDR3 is TGTGCCAGCTCACCATCCTATAATTCACCCCTCCACTTT.

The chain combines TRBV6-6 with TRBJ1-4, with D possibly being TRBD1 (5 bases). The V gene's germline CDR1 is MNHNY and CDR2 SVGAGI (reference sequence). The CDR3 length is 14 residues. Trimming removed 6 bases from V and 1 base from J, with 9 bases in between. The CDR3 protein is CASRIDRTNEKLFF. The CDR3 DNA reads TGTGCCAGCAGGATTGACAGAACTAATGAAAAACTGTTTTTT.